These 27 T cell receptor beta chains share one sample of origin, sequenced in a study of patients and donors after allogeneic stem cell transplantation. TCRdb re-called the RT-PCR reads with MiXCR, one entry per CDR3 protein. In the table there are some 150,000 distinct CDR3 sequences, about a third of which are singletons. The sample taken for sequencing was blood, either unsorted or a sorted T cell fraction (not recorded which). The origin of the receptors is a human donor who was either an allogeneic HSCT recipient or a stem cell or donor lymphocyte infusion donor (not recorded which). It is not recorded whose cells these are; they may come from a transplant donor.

This clonotype was seen a handful of times. The chain couples TRBV10-3 to TRBJ2-7; 7 positions match TRBD2. V lost 10 bases, J lost 3 bases, and 12 bases stayed unmatched. This CDR3 contains 14 residues. In germline, CDR1 is ENHRY, CDR2 SYGVKD. The CDR3 here is CATREEGTYYEQYV. The CDR3 DNA follows: TGTGCCACTCGGGAGGAGGGAACCTACTACGAGCAGTACGTC.

In its sample, this clonotype was seen a few times. J is TRBJ1-1 and V is TRBV5-1; unclear D gene. Germline values: CDR1 SGHRS, CDR2 YFSETQ. The CDR3 runs to 14 residues. V was cut by 0 bases and J by 5 bases, with 11 bases left in between. CDR3 nucleotides: TGCGCCAGCAGCTTGGGTTCTGTGAGGACTGAAGCTTTCTTT. As protein: CASSLGSVRTEAFF.

This clonotype has only a few counts. The chain combines TRBV5-1 with TRBJ1-1; no firm D call. CDR1 and CDR2 (germline): SGHRS, YFSETQ. V was cut by 1 base and J by 1 base, with 11 bases left in between. The CDR3 loop spans 15 amino acids. Here the CDR3 reads CASSLTLRPNTEAFF. The CDR3 coding sequence is TGCGCCAGCAGCTTGACTCTTAGACCGAACACTGAAGCTTTCTTT.

The chain couples TRBV12-3 or TRBV12-4 to TRBJ2-3; 10 nucleotides line up with TRBD1. J lost 5 bases, V lost 3 bases, and 5 bases had no gene match. This CDR3 contains 15 residues. CDR3 nucleotide sequence: TGTGCCAGCAGTTTGTGGACAGGGGGGTTAGATACGCAGTATTTT. This codes for CASSLWTGGLDTQYF.

This clonotype was picked up a small number of times. The V call is TRBV5-1, the J call TRBJ1-3; TRBD1 matches at 10 bases. The CDR3 length is 16 residues. The V gene end was trimmed by 4 bases and the J gene end by 3 bases; junction bases not matched to a gene: 7. Germline lookup yields CDR1 SGHRS and CDR2 YFSETQ. CDR3 protein: CASSQDRGRVGNTIYF. CDR3 in DNA: TGCGCCAGCAGCCAAGACAGGGGGCGCGTTGGAAACACCATATATTTT.

In its sample, this clonotype was seen a few times. The genes are TRBV10-3 and TRBJ1-3; no clear D gene. The CDR3 is made up of 10 amino acids. Trimming cost V 8 bases and J 3 bases, with 2 bases left between them. The germline V gene encodes CDR1 ENHRY and CDR2 SYGVKD. The CDR3 here is CAIGGNTIYF. CDR3 nucleotide sequence: TGTGCCATCGGTGGAAACACCATATATTTT.

The rearrangement uses TRBV12-3 or TRBV12-4 and TRBJ1-1; D is unresolved. V was clipped by 7 bases and J by 1 base, with 13 bases between them. The CDR3 spans 14 residues. This CDR3 is CASTITGTNTEAFF. The CDR3 DNA reads as TGTGCCAGCACCATTACGGGAACGAACACTGAAGCTTTCTTT.

J is TRBJ1-2 and V is TRBV13, with D perhaps TRBD1 (6 bases). V lost 5 bases, J lost 8 bases, and 15 bases lay in between. Germline CDR1 PRHDT, CDR2 FYEKMQ (reference sequence). The CDR3 is 13 residues long. CDR3 region: CASSPGRGKGYTF. The CDR3 DNA reads TGTGCCAGCAGCCCCGGGAGGGGGAAGGGCTACACCTTC.

The chain combines TRBV9 with TRBJ1-1, with a possible D match to TRBD1 (6 bases). Trimming cost V 0 bases and J 0 bases, with 18 bases left between them. The CDR3 consists of 18 residues. Per germline, CDR1 SGDLS and CDR2 YYNGEE. The CDR3 region has the DNA TGTGCCAGCAGCGTAGGACCCGGACAGAAAATTCTGAACACTGAAGCTTTCTTT. Translated, it gives CASSVGPGQKILNTEAFF. Complete variable domain (other parts from reference TRBV9 and TRBJ1-1): DSGVTQTPKHLITATGQRVTLRCSPRSGDLSVYWYQQSLDQGLQFLIQYYNGEERAKGNILERFSAQQFPDLHSELNLSSLELGDSALYFCASSVGPGQKILNTEAFFGQGTRLTVV.

V is TRBV27 and J is TRBJ1-4, with D uncertain. CDR1 MNHEY and CDR2 SMNVEV come from the germline V gene (reference sequence). V lost 8 bases and J lost 0, with 19 bases in between. The CDR3 sequence is 17 residues long. As DNA, the CDR3 is TGTGCCAGCGCGGCGGTGGCGGTCCCCGCAACTAATGAAAAACTGTTTTTT. Protein product: CASAAVAVPATNEKLFF.

This clonotype was seen more than once but under ten times. The chain couples TRBV28 to TRBJ1-1; TRBD1 is a possible D gene (5 bases). Trimming took 7 bases from V and 6 from J, leaving 18 bases between them. This CDR3 region has 14 residues. Germline V gene sequence: CDR1 MDHEN, CDR2 SYDVKM. Written as DNA, the CDR3 is TGTGCCAGCACCGAAGGGGTTTGGAAGGCTGAAGCTTTCTTT. Translation: CASTEGVWKAEAFF.

J is TRBJ2-2 and V is TRBV29-1, with 7 positions matching TRBD2. Germline V gene sequence: CDR1 SQVTM, CDR2 ANQGSEA. The CDR3 runs to 14 residues. The J segment lost 2 bases and the V segment lost 6 bases, leaving 6 bases of the junction unmatched. CDR3 nucleotides: TGCAGCGTAGCGGGACTACTCAACACCGGGGAGCTGTTTTTT. Translation gives CSVAGLLNTGELFF.

This clonotype appeared a few times. The chain employs TRBV7-9 and TRBJ1-2, with 8 bases identical to TRBD1. Unmatched junction bases numbered 3, after V lost 5 bases and J lost 4 bases. Germline loops: CDR1 SEHNR, CDR2 FQNEAQ (reference sequence). This CDR3 spans 13 amino acids. CDR3 loop: CASSRTGTYGYTF. The CDR3 DNA sequence: TGTGCCAGCAGCCGGACAGGGACCTATGGCTACACCTTC.

This clonotype was detected only a few times. The rearrangement joins TRBV5-1 to TRBJ2-3; D unresolved. CDR1 is SGHRS, CDR2 YFSETQ, per germline. The CDR3 has 16 amino acids. V lost 4 bases, J lost 3 bases, and 18 bases lay in between. Written as DNA, the CDR3 is TGCGCCAGCAGCGACCAGACTTCGTCCTTAACAGATACGCAGTATTTT. Its translation is CASSDQTSSLTDTQYF.

This clonotype has more than one count but fewer than ten. This sequence joins TRBV27 and TRBJ2-7, with 10 positions matching TRBD2. V was clipped by 4 bases and J by 6 bases; unmatched bases: 9. Germline-derived CDR1 and CDR2 are MNHEY and SMNVEV (reference sequence). The CDR3 is made up of 15 amino acids. This chain's CDR3 is CASSSLASGGIEQYF. In nucleotides, the CDR3 is TGTGCCAGCAGTTCGTTGGCTAGCGGGGGTATCGAGCAGTACTTC.

The chain links TRBV11-2 to TRBJ2-3; 8 bases fit TRBD1. This CDR3 comprises 14 residues. Germline V CDR1 and CDR2: SGHAT, FQNNGV. The J segment lost 4 bases and the V segment lost 5 bases, leaving 5 bases of the junction unmatched. The CDR3 region has the DNA TGTGCCAGCAGCCCAGACAGGGGCGCAGATACGCAGTATTTT. As protein: CASSPDRGADTQYF.

The chain couples TRBV6-6 to TRBJ1-5, with D maybe TRBD1 (5 bases). V lost 0 bases and J lost 10, with 13 bases in between. The germline V gene encodes CDR1 MNHNY and CDR2 SVGAGI (reference sequence). This CDR3 has 14 amino acids. The CDR3 protein is CASSYSRGPLPQHF. CDR3 in DNA: TGTGCCAGCAGTTACTCGAGGGGTCCCCTACCCCAGCATTTT.

J is TRBJ1-3 and V is TRBV7-9, with 8 positions matching TRBD1. With 5 bases clipped from V and 4 bases from J, the junction kept 7 bases outside the gene matches. CDR3 length: 15 residues. Germline CDR1 SEHNR, CDR2 FQNEAQ (reference sequence). The CDR3: CASSPRQGLGNTIYF. CDR3 sequence (DNA): TGTGCCAGCAGCCCCAGACAGGGGCTGGGAAACACCATATATTTT.

The CDR3 region has the DNA TGTGCCAGCAGCTTAGCTGCTTGGGATCCCGGACCCAGCCCCATGCAGTACTTC. Protein: CASSLAAWDPGPSPMQYF. The chain couples TRBV7-9 to TRBJ2-7, with D unclear. CDR1 and CDR2 (germline): SEHNR, FQNEAQ (reference sequence). The ends were cut back, 0 bases at V and 9 bases at J, with 27 bases in the middle. The CDR3 length is 18 residues.

V gene TRBV5-1 combines with J gene TRBJ2-4; tentatively, D is TRBD1 (5 bases). CDR1 SGHRS and CDR2 YFSETQ come from the germline V gene. The V gene lost 0 bases and the J gene lost 7 bases, with 11 bases spanning the gap. CDR3 length equals 14 residues. In nucleotides, the CDR3 is TGCGCCAGCAGCTTGGCCCAACAGGCGAACATTCAGTACTTC. This gives the protein CASSLAQQANIQYF.

This clonotype was picked up one time. V and J are TRBV6-5 and TRBJ2-3; D tentatively fits TRBD1 or TRBD2 (5 bases each). Trimming removed 2 bases at V and 6 bases at J, with 9 bases between. Germline CDR1 is MNHEY and CDR2 is SVGAGI. The length of the CDR3 is 13 residues. CDR3 in amino acids: CASSYGGVDTQYF. CDR3 in DNA: TGTGCCAGCAGTTACGGGGGTGTGGATACGCAGTATTTT.

This clonotype was seen only a few times. V and J are TRBV6-6 and TRBJ2-3; 10 bases match TRBD2. V trimming: 7 bases; J trimming: 2 bases; junction bases outside the gene matches: 6. This CDR3 comprises 15 residues. Germline CDR1 MNHNY, CDR2 SVGAGI (reference sequence). In DNA form, the CDR3 reads TGTGCCAGCACTTTTAGCGGGGGGCACACAGATACGCAGTATTTT. This gives the protein CASTFSGGHTDTQYF.

The V and J genes are TRBV4-2 and TRBJ1-2; D not certain. CDR3 length: 14 amino acids. Germline CDR1 reads LGHNA; CDR2 reads YNFKEQ. The ends were cut back, 4 bases at V and 4 bases at J, with 13 bases in the middle. For the CDR3, the DNA is TGTGCCAGCAGCCCTTATCTATTCCGCTATGGCTACACCTTC. It codes for CASSPYLFRYGYTF.

The chain recombines TRBV6-1 with TRBJ2-1, with TRBD1 matching over 10 bases. J was trimmed by 9 bases and V by 7 bases; bases with no gene match: 12. This CDR3 is 15 amino acids long. Germline V gives CDR1 MNHNS, CDR2 SASEGT. CDR3 nucleotide sequence: TGTGCCAGCAATCCGGGACAGGGGAATATTCGTGAGCAGTTCTTC. It yields the protein CASNPGQGNIREQFF.

This clonotype was counted only a few times. The chain has TRBV20-1 and TRBJ1-1, with D possibly being TRBD1 (5 bases). Looked up from germline, CDR1 is DFQATT and CDR2 is SNEGSKA (reference sequence). Trimming cost V 1 base and J 8 bases, with 20 bases left between them. The CDR3 spans 15 residues. This chain's CDR3 is CSARGPTGRDQEAFF. The CDR3 DNA follows: TGCAGTGCTAGAGGCCCCACTGGACGGGACCAGGAAGCTTTCTTT.

The chain joins TRBV12-3 or TRBV12-4 to TRBJ1-2; TRBD1 matches at 8 bases. The CDR3 covers 15 residues. V was pared by 7 bases and J by 7 bases, with 14 bases of the junction left unmatched. The CDR3 loop is CASTRLPGQGAGYTF. The DNA of the CDR3 is TGTGCCAGCACCCGACTCCCCGGACAGGGCGCTGGCTACACCTTC.

This rearrangement joins TRBV25-1 to TRBJ1-6, with D perhaps TRBD1 (5 bases). V was clipped by 8 bases and J by 9 bases, with 14 bases between them. The CDR3 runs 13 residues. The V gene's germline CDR1 is MGHDK and CDR2 SYGVNS. The CDR3 DNA sequence: TGTGCCAGCGGGGGAGGGTTAGGTTCACCCCTCCACTTT. As protein: CASGGGLGSPLHF.